Below, 5 T cell receptor beta chains from the same sample are listed, as sequenced in a study of CD8 T cells in ankylosing spondylitis. TCRdb independently ran MiXCR on the 5' RACE reads; one entry per CDR3 protein. Of about 140,000 distinct CDR3 sequences listed, roughly 8% are singletons. Sequencing was performed on synovial fluid, either unsorted or a sorted T cell fraction (not recorded which). All receptors come from a male donor with ankylosing spondylitis.

Ten or more counts support this clonotype. V and J are TRBV18 and TRBJ1-5; perhaps TRBD1 as D (6 bases). Germline assignment: CDR1 KGHSH and CDR2 LQKENI. The germline V and J ends were trimmed by 3 bases and 1 base, with 16 bases remaining between them. The length of the CDR3 is 17 residues. CDR3 DNA: TGTGCCAGCTCACCGCCCCCGGACAGAGCGAGCAATCAGCCCCAGCATTTT. The encoded protein is CASSPPPDRASNQPQHF.

This clonotype has a handful of counts. The chain uses TRBV9 and TRBJ2-2, with a tentative D call TRBD2 (5 bases). CDR3 length: 16 amino acids. Germline assignment: CDR1 SGDLS and CDR2 YYNGEE. The germline V and J ends were trimmed by 0 bases and 0 bases, with 9 bases remaining between them. The CDR3 nucleotides read TGTGCCAGCAGCGTAGCGGGCGGGTCGAACACCGGGGAGCTGTTTTTT. Translation gives CASSVAGGSNTGELFF.

This clonotype was detected only a few times. V usage is TRBV20-1 and J usage is TRBJ2-7, with 9 bases lining up with TRBD1. V trimming: 5 bases; J trimming: 5 bases; junction bases outside the gene matches: 10. CDR3 size: 14 residues. Per germline, CDR1 DFQATT and CDR2 SNEGSKA (reference sequence). The CDR3 nucleotides read TGCAGTGCTGGGGGTGGGACAGGGAAAAACGAGCAGTACTTC. As protein: CSAGGGTGKNEQYF.

In its sample, this clonotype was seen many times. The rearrangement joins TRBV4-1 to TRBJ1-2; 8 bases are a match to TRBD1. The CDR3 length is 15 residues. Germline V gene sequence: CDR1 MGHRA, CDR2 YSYEKL. V trimming: 3 bases; J trimming: 2 bases; junction bases outside the gene matches: 5. CDR3 coding DNA: TGCGCCAGCAGCCAGACGGACAGGGAAAACTATGGCTACACCTTC. Its protein product is CASSQTDRENYGYTF.

The table lists this clonotype with a few counts. This rearrangement joins TRBV12-3 or TRBV12-4 to TRBJ1-1; no definite D call. Deletions cut 8 bases from V and 4 bases from J, with 20 bases between. The CDR3 contains 15 residues. The CDR3 is CASCPRDRGCTEAFF. In DNA, the CDR3 is TGTGCCAGCTGCCCCCGAGACCGGGGTTGCACTGAAGCTTTCTTT.